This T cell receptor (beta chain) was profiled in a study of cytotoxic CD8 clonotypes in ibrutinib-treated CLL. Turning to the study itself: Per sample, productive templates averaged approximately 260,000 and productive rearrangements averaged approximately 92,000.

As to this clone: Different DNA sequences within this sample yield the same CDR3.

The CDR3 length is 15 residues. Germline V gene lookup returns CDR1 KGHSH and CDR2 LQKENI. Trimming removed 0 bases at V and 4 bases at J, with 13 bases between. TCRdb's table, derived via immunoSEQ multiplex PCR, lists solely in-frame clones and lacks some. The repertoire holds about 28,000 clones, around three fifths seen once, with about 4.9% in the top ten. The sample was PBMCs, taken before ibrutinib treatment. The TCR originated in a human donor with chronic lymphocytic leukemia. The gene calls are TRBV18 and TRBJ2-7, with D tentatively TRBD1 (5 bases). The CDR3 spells CASSPPGIGAYEQYF. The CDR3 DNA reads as TGTGCCAGCTCACCACCCGGAATTGGGGCATACGAGCAGTACTTC. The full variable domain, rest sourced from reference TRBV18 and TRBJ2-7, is NAGVMQNPRHLVRRRGQEARLRCSPMKGHSHVYWYRQLPEEGLKFMVYLQKENIIDESGMPKERFSAEFPKEGPSILRIQQVVRGDSAAYFCASSPPGIGAYEQYFGPGTRLTVT.